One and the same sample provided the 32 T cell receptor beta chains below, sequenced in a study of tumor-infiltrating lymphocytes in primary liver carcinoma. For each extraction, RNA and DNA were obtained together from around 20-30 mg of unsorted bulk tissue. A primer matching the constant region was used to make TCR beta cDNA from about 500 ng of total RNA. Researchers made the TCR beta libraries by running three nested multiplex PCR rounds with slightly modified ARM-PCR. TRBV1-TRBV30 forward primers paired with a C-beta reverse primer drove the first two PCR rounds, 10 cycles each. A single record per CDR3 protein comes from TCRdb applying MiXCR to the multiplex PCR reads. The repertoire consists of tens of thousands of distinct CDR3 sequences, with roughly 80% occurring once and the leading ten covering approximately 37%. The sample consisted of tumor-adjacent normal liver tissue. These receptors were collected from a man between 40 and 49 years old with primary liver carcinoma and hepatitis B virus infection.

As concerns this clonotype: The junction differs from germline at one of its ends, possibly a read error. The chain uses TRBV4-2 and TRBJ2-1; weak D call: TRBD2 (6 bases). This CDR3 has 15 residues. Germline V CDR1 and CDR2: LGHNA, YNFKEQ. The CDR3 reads CASSQMGGGYSEQLF. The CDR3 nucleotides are TGTGCCAGCAGCCAAATGGGAGGAGGATATAGTGAGCAGCTCTTC.

This CDR3 reads CASSLVTGGVAFF. CDR3 nucleotide sequence: TGCGCCAGCAGCTTGGTCACAGGAGGCGTAGCTTTCTTT. J is TRBJ1-1 and V is TRBV5-1, with D tentatively TRBD1 (5 bases). The germline V gene encodes CDR1 SGHRS and CDR2 YFSETQ. The V end lost 0 bases, the J end lost 10 bases, and 13 bases lay between the germline ends. The CDR3 runs to 13 residues.

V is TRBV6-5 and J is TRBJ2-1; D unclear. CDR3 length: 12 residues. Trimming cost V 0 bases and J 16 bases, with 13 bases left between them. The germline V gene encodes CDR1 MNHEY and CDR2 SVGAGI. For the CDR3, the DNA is TGTGCCAGCAGTTACTCGGGCAATGAGTACTTCTTC. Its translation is CASSYSGNEYFF.

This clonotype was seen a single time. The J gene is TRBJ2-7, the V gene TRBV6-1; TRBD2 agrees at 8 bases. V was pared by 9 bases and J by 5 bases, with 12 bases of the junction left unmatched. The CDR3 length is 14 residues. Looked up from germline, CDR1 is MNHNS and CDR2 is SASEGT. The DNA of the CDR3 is TGTGCCAGTTCAAGCGGGAGCTTGTCCCACGAGCAGTACTTC. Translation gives CASSSGSLSHEQYF.

The CDR3, as DNA: TGTGCCAGCAGCCCGAGACAGGGATTAACAGATACGCAGTATTTT. This translates into CASSPRQGLTDTQYF. V usage is TRBV11-1 and J usage is TRBJ2-3; TRBD1 aligns across 7 bases. This CDR3 comprises 15 residues. Germline CDR1 is SGHAT and CDR2 is FQDESV (reference sequence). V shed 5 bases, J shed 3 bases, and the junction held 8 bases outside the gene matches.

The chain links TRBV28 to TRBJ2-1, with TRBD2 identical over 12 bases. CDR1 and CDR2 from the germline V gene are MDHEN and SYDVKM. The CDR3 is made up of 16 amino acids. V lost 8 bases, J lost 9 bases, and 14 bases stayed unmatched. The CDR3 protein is CASFPPRLAGVGEQFF. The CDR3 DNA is TGTGCCAGCTTTCCCCCGAGACTAGCGGGAGTGGGTGAGCAGTTCTTC.

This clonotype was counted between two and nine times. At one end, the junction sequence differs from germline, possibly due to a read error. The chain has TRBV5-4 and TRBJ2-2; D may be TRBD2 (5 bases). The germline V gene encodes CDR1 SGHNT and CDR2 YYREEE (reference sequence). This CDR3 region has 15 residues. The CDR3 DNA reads TGTGTCAGCAGCTTGGACGGATTGAACACCGGGGAGTTGTTTTTT. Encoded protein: CVSSLDGLNTGELFF.

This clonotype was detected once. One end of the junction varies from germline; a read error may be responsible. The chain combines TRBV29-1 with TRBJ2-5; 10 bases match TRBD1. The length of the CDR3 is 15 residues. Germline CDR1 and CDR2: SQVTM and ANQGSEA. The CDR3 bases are TGCAGCGTTGAAGCTGACAGGGGGCTAGCAGAGGCCCAGTACTTC. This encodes CSVEADRGLAEAQYF.

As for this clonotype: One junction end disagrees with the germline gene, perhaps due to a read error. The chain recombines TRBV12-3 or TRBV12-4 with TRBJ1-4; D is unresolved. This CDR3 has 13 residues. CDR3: CASSLAWTEKLSF. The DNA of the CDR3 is TGTGCCAGCAGTTTAGCCTGGACTGAAAAACTGTCTTTT.

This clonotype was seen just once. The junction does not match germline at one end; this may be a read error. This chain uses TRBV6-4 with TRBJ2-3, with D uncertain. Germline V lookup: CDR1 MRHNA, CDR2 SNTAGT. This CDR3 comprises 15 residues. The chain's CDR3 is CAGSLGGASIDTQYF. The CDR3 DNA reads TGTGCCGGCAGTCTCGGCGGAGCCTCCATAGATACGCAGTATTTT.

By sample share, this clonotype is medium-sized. The CDR3 reads CSVAGGWGMNTEAFF. CDR3 sequence (DNA): TGCAGCGTTGCAGGGGGCTGGGGGATGAACACTGAAGCTTTCTTT. The rearrangement joins TRBV29-1 to TRBJ1-1; 8 nucleotides match TRBD1. Trimming at V came to 4 bases and at J to 0 bases, leaving 7 bases not matched to a gene. CDR1 and CDR2 (germline): SQVTM, ANQGSEA. This CDR3 is 15 amino acids long.

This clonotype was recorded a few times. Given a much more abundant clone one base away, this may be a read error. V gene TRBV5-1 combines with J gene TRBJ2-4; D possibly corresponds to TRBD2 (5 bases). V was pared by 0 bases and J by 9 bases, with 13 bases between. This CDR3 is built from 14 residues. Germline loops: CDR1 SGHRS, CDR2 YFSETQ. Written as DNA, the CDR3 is TGCGCCAGCAGCTTGGCCGGGGTCAGTAGCATTCAGTACTTC. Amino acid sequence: CASSLAGVSSIQYF.

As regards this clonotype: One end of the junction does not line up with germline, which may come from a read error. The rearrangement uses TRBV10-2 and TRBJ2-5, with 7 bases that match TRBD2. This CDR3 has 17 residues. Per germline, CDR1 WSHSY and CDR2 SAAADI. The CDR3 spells CPSSESEVAGALETQCF. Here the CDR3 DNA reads TGCCCCAGCAGTGAGTCCGAGGTGGCGGGAGCTTTGGAGACCCAGTGCTTC.

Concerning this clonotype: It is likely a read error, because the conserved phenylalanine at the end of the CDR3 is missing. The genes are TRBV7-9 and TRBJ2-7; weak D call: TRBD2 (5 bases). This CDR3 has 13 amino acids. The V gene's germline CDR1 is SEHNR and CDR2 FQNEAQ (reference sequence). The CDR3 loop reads CASSRSAGGEQYL. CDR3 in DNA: TGCGCCAGCAGCCGGAGCGCCGGAGGTGAGCAGTACCTC.

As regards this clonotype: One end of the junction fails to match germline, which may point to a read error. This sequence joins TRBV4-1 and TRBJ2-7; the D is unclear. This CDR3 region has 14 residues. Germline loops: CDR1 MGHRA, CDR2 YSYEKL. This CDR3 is CASSQETHVDEQNF. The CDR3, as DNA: TGCGCCAGCAGCCAAGAGACCCATGTTGACGAGCAGAACTTC.

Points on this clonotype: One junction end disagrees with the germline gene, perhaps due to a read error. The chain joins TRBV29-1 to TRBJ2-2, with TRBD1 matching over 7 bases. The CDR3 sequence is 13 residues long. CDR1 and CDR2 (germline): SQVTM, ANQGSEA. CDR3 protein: CSVEITGAWELFF. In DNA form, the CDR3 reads TGCAGCGTTGAGATAACAGGGGCCTGGGAACTGTTTTTT.

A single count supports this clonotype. CDR3 coding DNA: TGTGCCAGCAGCACCGTCGGGCTGGCCCCAGAGACCCAGTACTTC. Protein product: CASSTVGLAPETQYF. This sequence joins TRBV11-2 and TRBJ2-5; D gene unclear. The ends were cut back, 5 bases at V and 4 bases at J, with 17 bases in the middle. The CDR3 runs to 15 residues. CDR1 and CDR2 (germline): SGHAT, FQNNGV.

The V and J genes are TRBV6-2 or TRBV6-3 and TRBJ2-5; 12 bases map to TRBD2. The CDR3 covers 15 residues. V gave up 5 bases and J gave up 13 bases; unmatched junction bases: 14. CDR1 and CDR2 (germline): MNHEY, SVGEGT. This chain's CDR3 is CASSPPTSGSETRYF. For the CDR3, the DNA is TGTGCCAGCAGTCCCCCGACTAGCGGGAGTGAGACACGGTACTTC.

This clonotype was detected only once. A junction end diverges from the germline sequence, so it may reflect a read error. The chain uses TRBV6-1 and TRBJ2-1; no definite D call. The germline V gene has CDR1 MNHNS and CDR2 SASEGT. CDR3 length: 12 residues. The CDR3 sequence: CTSSNTWDEQFF. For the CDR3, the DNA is TGTACCAGCAGTAATACATGGGATGAGCAGTTCTTC.

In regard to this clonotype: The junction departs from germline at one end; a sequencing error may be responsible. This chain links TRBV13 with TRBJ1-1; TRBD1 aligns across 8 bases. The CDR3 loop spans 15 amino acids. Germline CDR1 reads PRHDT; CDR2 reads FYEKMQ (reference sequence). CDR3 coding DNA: TGTGACAGCAGTTTCCGAGGGACAGGGAACACTGAAGCTTTCTTT. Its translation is CDSSFRGTGNTEAFF. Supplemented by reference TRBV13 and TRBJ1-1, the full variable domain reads AAGVIQSPRHLIKEKRETATLKCYPIPRHDTVYWYQQGPGQDPQFLISFYEKMQSDKGSIPDRFSAQQFSDYHSELNMSSLELGDSALYFCDSSFRGTGNTEAFFGQGTRLTVV.

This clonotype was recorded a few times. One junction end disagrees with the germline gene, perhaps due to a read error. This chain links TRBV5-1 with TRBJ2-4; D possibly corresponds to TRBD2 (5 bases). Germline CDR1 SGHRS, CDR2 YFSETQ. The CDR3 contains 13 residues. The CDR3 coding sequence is TGCGTCAGCAGCTTGGACTGGAGAAACATTCAGTACTTC. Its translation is CVSSLDWRNIQYF.

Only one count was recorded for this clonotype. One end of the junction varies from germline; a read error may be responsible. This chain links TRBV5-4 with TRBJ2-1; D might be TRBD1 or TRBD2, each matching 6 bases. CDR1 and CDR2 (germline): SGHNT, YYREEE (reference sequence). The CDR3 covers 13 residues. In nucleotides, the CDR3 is TGTGCCACGACTAGGGGGAGACCCAATGAGCAATTCTTC. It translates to CATTRGRPNEQFF.

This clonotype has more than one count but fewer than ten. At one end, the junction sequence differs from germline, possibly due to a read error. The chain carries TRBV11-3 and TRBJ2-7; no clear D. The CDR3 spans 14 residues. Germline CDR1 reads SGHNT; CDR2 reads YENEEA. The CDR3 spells CASSPGPRFHEQYF. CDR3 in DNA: TGTGCCAGCAGCCCTGGACCGCGATTCCACGAGCAGTACTTT.

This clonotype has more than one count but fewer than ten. CDR3 sequence (DNA): TGTGCCAACACCCTGGTGAAAGTGGATCAGCCCCAGCATTTT. Its translation: CANTLVKVDQPQHF. V gene TRBV6-2 or TRBV6-3 combines with J gene TRBJ1-5; D is unresolved. The CDR3 has 14 amino acids. Germline CDR1 and CDR2: MNHEY and SVGEGT. Trimming shortened V by 10 bases and J by 5 bases, and 18 bases separated the two germline ends.

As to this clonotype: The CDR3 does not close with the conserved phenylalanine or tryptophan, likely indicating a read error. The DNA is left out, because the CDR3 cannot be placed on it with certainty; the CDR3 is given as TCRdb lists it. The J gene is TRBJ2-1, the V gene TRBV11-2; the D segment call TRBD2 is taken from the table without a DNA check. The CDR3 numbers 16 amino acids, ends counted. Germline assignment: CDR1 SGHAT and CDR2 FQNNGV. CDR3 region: CASSYPGASGSNERFL.

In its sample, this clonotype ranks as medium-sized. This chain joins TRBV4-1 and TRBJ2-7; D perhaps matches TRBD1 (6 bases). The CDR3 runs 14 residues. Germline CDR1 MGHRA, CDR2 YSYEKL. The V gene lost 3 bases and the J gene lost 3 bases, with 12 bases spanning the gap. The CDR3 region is CASSHVGHGYEQYF. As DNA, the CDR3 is TGCGCCAGCAGCCATGTGGGACATGGCTACGAGCAGTACTTC.

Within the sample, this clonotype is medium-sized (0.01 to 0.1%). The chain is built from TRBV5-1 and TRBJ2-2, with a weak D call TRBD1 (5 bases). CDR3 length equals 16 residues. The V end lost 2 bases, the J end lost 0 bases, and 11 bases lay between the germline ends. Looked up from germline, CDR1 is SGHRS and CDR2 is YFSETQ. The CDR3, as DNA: TGCGCCAGCAGCTTACATCACAGGACGAACACCGGGGAGCTGTTTTTT. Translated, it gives CASSLHHRTNTGELFF.

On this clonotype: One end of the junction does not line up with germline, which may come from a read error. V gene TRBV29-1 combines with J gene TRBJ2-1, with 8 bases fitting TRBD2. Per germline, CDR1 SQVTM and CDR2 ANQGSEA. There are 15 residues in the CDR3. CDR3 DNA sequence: TGCAGCGTTGAACCTCCGCGGGAGGTCCGTAATGAGCAGCTCTTC. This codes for CSVEPPREVRNEQLF.

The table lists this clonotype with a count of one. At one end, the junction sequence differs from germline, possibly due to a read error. In DNA, the CDR3 is TGTACCAGCAGTAACAGTTTATCAGAAAACAATAAGCAGTTCTTC. It is translated as CTSSNSLSENNKQFF. This chain links TRBV7-9 with TRBJ2-1; D is ambiguous. This CDR3 has 15 amino acids. CDR1 is SEHNR and CDR2 is FQNEAQ in the germline V gene (reference sequence).

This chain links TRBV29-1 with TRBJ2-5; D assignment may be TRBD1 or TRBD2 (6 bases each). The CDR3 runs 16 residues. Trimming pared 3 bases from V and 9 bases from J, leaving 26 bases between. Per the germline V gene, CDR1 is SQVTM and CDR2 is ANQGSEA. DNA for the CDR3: TGCAGCGTTGAGTTAGGACAGCGAAATCTGGGGGAGGCCCAGTACTTC. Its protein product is CSVELGQRNLGEAQYF.

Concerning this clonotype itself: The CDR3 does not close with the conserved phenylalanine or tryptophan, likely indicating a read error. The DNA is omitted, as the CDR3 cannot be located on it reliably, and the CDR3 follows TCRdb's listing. CDR3 residues: CASSFLSGDTEHL. The chain links TRBV11-3 to TRBJ2-3. From germline, CDR1 is SGHNT and CDR2 YENEEA. The CDR3 is made up of 13 amino acids, end residues included.

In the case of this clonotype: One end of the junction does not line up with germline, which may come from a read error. CDR3: CASSRGGSGDADAFF. The CDR3 nucleotides read TGTGCCAGCAGCCGCGGGGGGTCAGGAGACGCTGATGCTTTCTTT. The gene calls are TRBV11-3 and TRBJ1-1, with D perhaps matching TRBD1 (5 bases). CDR1 is SGHNT, CDR2 YENEEA, per germline. This CDR3 is 15 amino acids long.